A selection of T cell receptor beta chains follows, all from one sample in a study of vaccination and CD4 T cells after COVID-19. For these receptors, no antigen is known. From the PCR reads, TCRdb called clonotypes with MiXCR, one entry per CDR3 protein. This sample yields over a thousand distinct CDR3 sequences, of which about 15% are seen a single time; about 50% belongs to the top ten. The sequencing input was CD4+ T cells from blood, cultured in vitro. The origin of the receptors is a human donor in good health. Both conserved end residues are part of each CDR3. The order of the fields is V gene, D gene, J gene, clone size, CDR3 protein, CDR3 DNA. The D gene is left open where the match is weak. Where a row states a size, it is once, few, many or the class of an expanded clone; other rows omit it.

TRBV7-9	-	TRBJ1-3	-	CAHRGGPSGNTIYF	TGTGCCCACCGGGGGGGACCCTCTGGAAACACCATATATTTT
TRBV9	-	TRBJ2-2	-	CASSVETRSIGELFF	TGTGCCAGCAGCGTAGAGACTAGGTCTATCGGGGAGCTGTTTTTT
TRBV7-8	TRBD2	TRBJ2-3	medium-sized	CASSLDRFAVAGGRASTDTQYF	TGTGCCAGCAGCTTGGACCGGTTCGCGGTTGCGGGAGGGCGTGCTAGCACAGATACGCAGTATTTT
TRBV5-1	-	TRBJ1-2	few	CASSLAPPLANYGYTF	TGCGCCAGCAGCTTGGCGCCTCCACTCGCTAACTATGGCTACACCTTC
TRBV5-4	-	TRBJ1-3	-	CASSYGGQPGNTIYF	TGTGCCAGCAGCTACGGAGGACAGCCTGGAAACACCATATATTTT
TRBV11-3	TRBD2	TRBJ2-7	-	CASSLGASGSYEQYF	TGTGCCAGCAGCTTAGGGGCTAGCGGGAGCTACGAGCAGTACTTC
TRBV20-1	-	TRBJ2-7	few	CSARWAGITYEQYF	TGCAGTGCTAGGTGGGCGGGAATCACCTACGAGCAGTACTTC
TRBV2	TRBD1	TRBJ1-4	-	CASSRQGPNEKLFF	TGTGCCAGCAGCCGACAGGGACCCAATGAAAAACTGTTTTTT
TRBV10-3	-	TRBJ2-7	-	CAISDRDSLRAQYF	TGTGCCATCAGTGACCGGGACTCTCTCCGAGCGCAGTACTTC
TRBV4-1	-	TRBJ1-2	few	CASSQDTGFGYTF	TGCGCCAGCAGCCAAGATACAGGGTTCGGCTACACCTTC
TRBV20-1	TRBD2	TRBJ2-5	medium-sized	CSAYAGGGGETQYF	TGCAGTGCTTACGCGGGAGGGGGGGGAGAGACCCAGTACTTC
TRBV29-1	TRBD2	TRBJ2-6	-	CSVGGQGGYSGANVLTF	TGCAGCGTTGGAGGGCAGGGAGGGTACTCTGGGGCCAACGTCCTGACTTTC
TRBV20-1	-	TRBJ2-7	medium-sized	CSARAGKVYEQYF	TGCAGTGCTAGGGCAGGGAAAGTCTACGAGCAGTACTTC
TRBV7-2	TRBD2	TRBJ2-7	medium-sized	CASSLGHLAGAFSYEQYF	TGTGCCAGCAGCCTAGGCCACCTAGCGGGGGCCTTCTCCTACGAGCAGTACTTC
TRBV24-1	-	TRBJ2-7	few	CATSDRTRPYEQYF	TGTGCCACCAGTGACCGGACTCGTCCCTACGAGCAGTACTTC
TRBV7-3	-	TRBJ2-1	medium-sized	CASSLEANSYNEQFF	TGTGCCAGCAGCTTAGAGGCGAATTCCTACAATGAGCAGTTCTTC
TRBV30	-	TRBJ1-1	-	CAWSPGRFTEAFF	TGTGCCTGGAGCCCGGGGAGGTTCACTGAAGCTTTCTTT